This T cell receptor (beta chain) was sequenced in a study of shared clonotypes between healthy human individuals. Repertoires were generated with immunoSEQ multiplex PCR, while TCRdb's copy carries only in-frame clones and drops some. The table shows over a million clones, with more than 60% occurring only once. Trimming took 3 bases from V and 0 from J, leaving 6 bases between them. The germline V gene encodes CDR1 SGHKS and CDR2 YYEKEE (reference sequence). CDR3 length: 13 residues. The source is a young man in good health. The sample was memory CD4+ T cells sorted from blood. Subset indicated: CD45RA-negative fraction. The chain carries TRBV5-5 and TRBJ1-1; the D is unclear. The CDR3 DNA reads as TGTGCCAGCAGCTGGGTGGTGAACACTGAAGCTTTCTTT. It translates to CASSWVVNTEAFF. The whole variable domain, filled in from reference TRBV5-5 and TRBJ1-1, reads DAGVTQSPTHLIKTRGQQVTLRCSPISGHKSVSWYQQVLGQGPQFIFQYYEKEERGRGNFPDRFSARQFPNYSSELNVNALLLGDSALYLCASSWVVNTEAFFGQGTRLTVV.